Reported below is one TCR beta chain. Which antigen it targets is not known. No much larger clone exists at a distance of one base, and base qualities are not known. These data belong to a study of T cell changes during pregnancy in multiple sclerosis (dated by TCRdb to about 2019). In terms of the full investigation: The study looked at changes in the T cell repertoire across pregnancy in women with multiple sclerosis.

The library was made by the immunoSEQ multiplex PCR assay. Here the immuneACCESS table is served through TCRdb, limited to in-frame sequences with V and J called. Missing clones are a known gap in these copies; in checked studies unresolved V genes cover under half, and the rest lacks a known reason. The sample has 60,000 to 75,000 clones on record, more than 85% of them singletons. The ten largest clones capture 0.85% of the sample. Relative to germline, V is 0 bases shorter and J is 2 bases shorter, with 5 bases between their ends. The germline V gene encodes CDR1 MRHNA and CDR2 SNTAGT. Measured from the cysteine to the phenylalanine, the CDR3 is 14 residues long. The read is trimmed to its CDR3 DNA, 42 bases read in frame from base 1.

Sample: peripheral blood, taken before pregnancy. This TCR was recovered from a female donor with multiple sclerosis, enrolled in a pregnancy study. The sequence links TRBV6-4 to TRBJ2-1, with an unclear D gene assignment. The nucleotides read TGTGCCAGCAGTGACTCGACAACCTACAATGAGCAGTTCTTC. Its protein is CASSDSTTYNEQFF.